Sequencing of this T cell receptor (beta chain) was carried out in a study of technical replicates of blood from a few donors. The CDR3 extends over 16 amino acids. Germline V CDR1 and CDR2: SNHLY, FYNNEI. The V end lost 8 bases, the J end lost 0 bases, and 17 bases lay between the germline ends. Generated by immunoSEQ multiplex PCR, the TCRdb table keeps only in-frame clones and is missing some. The data show some 47,000 clones, with about 94% seen just once and 3% to 5% held by the top ten. The chain links TRBV2 to TRBJ1-3; D may be TRBD1 (5 bases). Sequencing was performed on PBMCs. The receptor was isolated from a human donor in good health. Some clones in this sample may be carry-over from other donors' samples. The CDR3 nucleotides read TGTGCCAGCTCGGTAGCGGGGCCGAGCTCTGGAAACACCATATATTTT. Its protein product is CASSVAGPSSGNTIYF.